A selection of T cell receptor beta chains follows, all from one sample in a study of cytomegalovirus exposure and HLA in healthy donors. This table comes from immunoSEQ multiplex PCR, and its TCRdb copy is limited to in-frame clones, with some not included. The table includes under 140,000 clones, 60% to 85% detected once. The sequencing sample was made of PBMCs. Every receptor here comes from a woman aged 55 to 70 in good health and CMV-seropositive. The CDR3 runs from the conserved cysteine through the conserved F or W. Fields, in order: D gene, J gene, V gene, clone size, CDR3 DNA, CDR3 protein. A D gene is named only where the DNA matches it firmly. Some rows have no size entry. The others give once, few or many, or a class for an expanded clone.

NA | TRBJ2-1 | TRBV10-1 | few | TGCGCCAGCAGCAGTAGCGACTTATACAATGAGCAGTTCTTC | CASSSSDLYNEQFF
NA | TRBJ1-2 | TRBV4-2 | NA | TGTGCCAGCAGCCAAGCCGGGGGAGGCTATGGCTACACCTTC | CASSQAGGGYGYTF
NA | TRBJ1-5 | TRBV25-1 | NA | TGTGCCAGCAGTGAATCGCACGCGAGGCCAAATCAGCCCCAGCATTTT | CASSESHARPNQPQHF
NA | TRBJ1-1 | TRBV9 | NA | TGTGCCAGCAGCGTCTCTACCTCCGGGACAAACACTGAAGCTTTCTTT | CASSVSTSGTNTEAFF
NA | TRBJ2-7 | TRBV11-2 | NA | TGTGCCAGCAGCTTGTTCGGGGTAAGCTCCTACGAGCAGTACTTC | CASSLFGVSSYEQYF
NA | TRBJ1-5 | TRBV2 | NA | TGTGCCAGCAAGAGACAACTAGATCAGCCCCAGCATTTT | CASKRQLDQPQHF
NA | TRBJ1-4 | TRBV28 | NA | TGTGCCAGCAGGGGATTTGGTGGCGGGCAGGATGAAAAACTGTTTTTT | CASRGFGGGQDEKLFF
NA | TRBJ1-2 | TRBV7-9 | NA | TGTGCCAGTCAGCAGGGCCCCGGGGGCTACACCTTC | CASQQGPGGYTF
NA | TRBJ2-1 | TRBV5-4 | once | TGTGCCAGCAGCCTCTCAACTAGGCTCGCCTACAATGAGCAGTTCTTC | CASSLSTRLAYNEQFF
NA | TRBJ2-3 | TRBV9 | NA | TGTGCCAGCAGCGTAGGGACTACGAGCACAGATACGCAGTATTTT | CASSVGTTSTDTQYF
NA | TRBJ1-3 | TRBV10-3 | once | TGTGCCATCAGTGAGTCTCCCTCTTCTGGAAACACCATATATTTT | CAISESPSSGNTIYF
TRBD2 | TRBJ2-7 | TRBV13 | NA | TGTGCCAGCAGCCTCGGGCCCGAACTAGCGGCGACCTACGAGCAGTACTTC | CASSLGPELAATYEQYF
TRBD2 | TRBJ2-5 | TRBV9 | NA | TGTGCCAGCAGCCTAAGTGGACTAGCGGGAGAAGAGACCCAGTACTTC | CASSLSGLAGEETQYF
TRBD2 | TRBJ2-7 | TRBV2 | NA | TGTGCCAGCAGTGCCTCTAGCGGGAGGGCCGGCGAGCAGTACTTC | CASSASSGRAGEQYF
TRBD2 | TRBJ2-5 | TRBV19 | NA | TGTGCCAGTAGTATCCGGCGGGAGGGCCTTGAGACCCAGTACTTC | CASSIRREGLETQYF
TRBD1 | TRBJ2-7 | TRBV7-9 | NA | TGTGCCAGCAGCTCGTACCGGGACAGGGGGCCTTACGAGCAGTACTTC | CASSSYRDRGPYEQYF
TRBD1 | TRBJ2-7 | TRBV29-1 | NA | TGCAGCGTTGCAGGGGGCTACGAGCAGTACTTC | CSVAGGYEQYF
NA | TRBJ1-1 | TRBV19 | NA | TGTGCCAGTAGTATAGTGGGGGGAAGCACTGAAGCTTTCTTT | CASSIVGGSTEAFF
TRBD1 | TRBJ2-7 | TRBV27 | NA | TGTGCCAGCAGTTTATACGCTTTTGGGGGACAGGGGCCCTACGAGCAGTACTTC | CASSLYAFGGQGPYEQYF
NA | TRBJ2-1 | TRBV7-9 | NA | TGTGCCAGCAGCTTAGTTTTATCCCGAATCGAGGAGCAGTTCTTC | CASSLVLSRIEEQFF
NA | TRBJ2-7 | TRBV25-1 | NA | TGTGCCAGCAGTGAACAGGGTATGACCTACGAGCAGTACTTC | CASSEQGMTYEQYF
TRBD2 | TRBJ2-7 | TRBV28 | NA | TGTGCCAGCAGTTTATGGCTAGCGGATACTTACGAGCAGTACTTC | CASSLWLADTYEQYF
TRBD1 | TRBJ2-2 | TRBV5-4 | NA | TGTGCCAGCAGCTTTCGGACAGGGAATAGGATCGGGGAGCTGTTTTTT | CASSFRTGNRIGELFF
NA | TRBJ1-5 | TRBV4-1 | NA | TGCGCCAGCAGCCCCCCCGGGGTCTATAGCAATCAGCCCCAGCATTTT | CASSPPGVYSNQPQHF
NA | TRBJ2-3 | TRBV5-1 | NA | TGCGCCAGCAGCCGGGGTGGGGGCACAGATACGCAGTATTTT | CASSRGGGTDTQYF
NA | TRBJ1-2 | TRBV19 | NA | TGTGCCAGTAGCCCGTCCCGGGTGTCCCGCTACACCTTC | CASSPSRVSRYTF
NA | TRBJ2-3 | TRBV28 | NA | TGTGCCAGCAGTCCCCGACAGGTGCGGGATACGCAGTATTTT | CASSPRQVRDTQYF
TRBD1 | TRBJ2-7 | TRBV6-5 | NA | TGTGCCAGCAGTTACTACAGGGGGAGCTCCTACGAGCAGTACTTC | CASSYYRGSSYEQYF
NA | TRBJ1-1 | TRBV11-3 | NA | TGTGCCAGCAGCCGTCTGGGGAGTTCCGGCACTGAAGCTTTCTTT | CASSRLGSSGTEAFF
NA | TRBJ2-1 | TRBV7-3 | NA | TGTGCCAGCAGCTTAAGGCGGGACAATGAGCAGTTCTTC | CASSLRRDNEQFF
NA | TRBJ1-1 | TRBV18 | NA | TGTGCCAGCTCCCCCCGGCAGGGAGGCACTGAAGCTTTCTTT | CASSPRQGGTEAFF
TRBD1 | TRBJ1-5 | TRBV2 | NA | TGTGCCAGCAGTATGGGACAGGGTCATCAGCCCCAGCATTTT | CASSMGQGHQPQHF
TRBD2 | TRBJ2-2 | TRBV7-6 | once | TGTGCCAGCAGCTTAGTTCAGGGAGGGCATACCGGGGGGCTGTTTTTT | CASSLVQGGHTGGLFF
NA | TRBJ2-5 | TRBV18 | NA | TGTGCCAGCTCACCATTGTCACCACTTAGGGGAGAGACCCAGTACTTC | CASSPLSPLRGETQYF
NA | TRBJ1-4 | TRBV5-5 | NA | TGTGCCAGCAGCGATACGACAGCGTCGCCTGAAAAACTGTTTTTT | CASSDTTASPEKLFF
NA | TRBJ2-1 | TRBV6-5 | NA | TGTGCCAGCAGTCCAAGTCCCCTTGGAGGCTGGGAGCAGTTCTTC | CASSPSPLGGWEQFF
NA | TRBJ1-2 | TRBV18 | NA | TGTGCCAGCTCATCACCTGGAGACTATGGCTACACCTTC | CASSSPGDYGYTF
NA | TRBJ2-2 | TRBV28 | NA | TGTGCCAGCAGTTTAGGGGGGACGAACACCGGGGAGCTGTTTTTT | CASSLGGTNTGELFF
NA | TRBJ1-2 | TRBV18 | once | TGTGCCAGCTCACTCTGGACTTCGGAGGGCTACACCTTC | CASSLWTSEGYTF
TRBD2 | TRBJ2-1 | TRBV15 | NA | TGTGCCACCAGCAGAGATCGTCCTTCTGGAGCGGGAGCCGGAGCGGATGAGCAGTTCTTC | CATSRDRPSGAGAGADEQFF
TRBD2 | TRBJ2-3 | TRBV18 | once | TGTGCCAGCTCACAAACCGGGACTAGCGGGCCAGATACGCAGTATTTT | CASSQTGTSGPDTQYF
TRBD1 | TRBJ2-7 | TRBV5-1 | NA | TGCGCCAGCAGCGGAGACAGGGGTGAAGGCGAGCAGTACTTC | CASSGDRGEGEQYF
TRBD1 | TRBJ2-1 | TRBV11-3 | NA | TGTGCCAGCAGTGCAACAGGGGATGAGCAGTTCTTC | CASSATGDEQFF